This TCR beta chain was identified in a study of cytomegalovirus exposure and HLA in healthy donors. CDR3 length equals 16 residues. Germline V gene lookup returns CDR1 ENHRY and CDR2 SYGVKD. The junction had 15 bases not matched to a gene; V was cut back by 10 bases and J by 5 bases. The PCR ran on 60 Vbeta and 13 Jbeta primers. The repertoire was sequenced with immunoSEQ multiplex PCR; TCRdb's copy has only in-frame clones and lacks some. The sample includes under 130,000 clones, 77% of them seen just once. The source is a woman aged 40-49 years in good health and CMV-seropositive. This chain joins TRBV10-3 and TRBJ2-3; 10 nucleotides agree with TRBD2. The material sequenced was PBMCs. CDR3 region: CATDGGLAGEVDTQYF. CDR3 DNA: TGTGCCACCGACGGGGGCCTAGCGGGGGAAGTAGATACGCAGTATTTT.